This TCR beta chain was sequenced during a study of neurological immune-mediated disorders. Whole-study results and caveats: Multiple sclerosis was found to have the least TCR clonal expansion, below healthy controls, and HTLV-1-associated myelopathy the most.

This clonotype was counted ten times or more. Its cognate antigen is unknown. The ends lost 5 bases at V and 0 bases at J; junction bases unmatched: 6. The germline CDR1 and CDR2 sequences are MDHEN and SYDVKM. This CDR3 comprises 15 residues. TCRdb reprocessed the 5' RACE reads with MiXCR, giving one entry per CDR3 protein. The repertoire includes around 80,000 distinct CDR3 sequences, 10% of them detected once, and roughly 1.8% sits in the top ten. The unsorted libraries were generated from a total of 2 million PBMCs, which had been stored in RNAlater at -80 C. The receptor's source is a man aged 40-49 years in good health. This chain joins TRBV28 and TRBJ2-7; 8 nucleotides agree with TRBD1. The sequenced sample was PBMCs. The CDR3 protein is CASSPADRDSYEQYF. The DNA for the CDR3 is TGTGCCAGCAGTCCAGCGGACAGGGACTCCTACGAGCAGTACTTC.